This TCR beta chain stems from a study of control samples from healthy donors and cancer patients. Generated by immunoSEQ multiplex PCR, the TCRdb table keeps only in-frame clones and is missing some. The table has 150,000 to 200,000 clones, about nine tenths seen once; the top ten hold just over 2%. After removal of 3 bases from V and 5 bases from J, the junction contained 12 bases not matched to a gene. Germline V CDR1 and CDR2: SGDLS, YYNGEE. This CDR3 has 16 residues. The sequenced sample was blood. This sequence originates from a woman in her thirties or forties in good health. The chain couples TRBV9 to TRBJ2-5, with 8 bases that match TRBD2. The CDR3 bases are TGTGCCAGCAGCGCTCTGGCGGGGGGACTGGGGGAGACCCAGTACTTC. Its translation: CASSALAGGLGETQYF.